The 21 T cell receptor beta chains below all came from one sample that was sequenced in a study of cytomegalovirus exposure and HLA in healthy donors. The PCR used 60 Vbeta and 13 Jbeta primers. The repertoire was sequenced with immunoSEQ multiplex PCR; TCRdb's copy has only in-frame clones and lacks some. The table includes roughly 71,000 clones, 60% to 65% detected once. Sequencing was done on a sample of PBMCs. All receptors come from a man aged 30 to 39 in good health and CMV-seronegative.

CDR3 bases: TGTGCCAGTAGTAGAGGTGACAGCCTCTACGAGCAGTACTTC. Residues: CASSRGDSLYEQYF. This chain joins TRBV19 and TRBJ2-7; tentatively, D is TRBD1 (5 bases). The CDR3 runs to 14 residues. Germline loops: CDR1 LNHDA, CDR2 SQIVND (reference sequence). V lost 4 bases and J lost 3, with 13 bases in between.

CDR3 DNA: TGTGCCAGCAGCTTCGCGGACTGGGGAGAAAATGAGCAGTTCTTC. This codes for CASSFADWGENEQFF. This chain links TRBV2 with TRBJ2-1, with TRBD2 as a possible D gene (5 bases). The CDR3 is 15 residues long. The V end was cut by 6 bases, the J end by 7 bases, with 19 bases between. The germline gives CDR1 SNHLY, CDR2 FYNNEI. The whole variable domain, filled in from reference TRBV2 and TRBJ2-1, reads EPEVTQTPSHQVTQMGQEVILRCVPISNHLYFYWYRQILGQKVEFLVSFYNNEISEKSEIFDDQFSVERPDGSNFTLKIRSTKLEDSAMYFCASSFADWGENEQFFGPGTRLTVL.

V gene TRBV6-5 combines with J gene TRBJ2-3; TRBD2 might be the D (6 bases). CDR3 size: 14 residues. Germline CDR1 reads MNHEY; CDR2 reads SVGAGI. Trimming shortened V by 11 bases and J by 4 bases, and 19 bases separated the two germline ends. The CDR3 coding sequence is TGTGCCTCACGGGACTCGGGGTGGTCAGATACGCAGTATTTT. This sequence encodes CASRDSGWSDTQYF.

This clone appeared a few times. The rearrangement links TRBV6-5 to TRBJ2-5, with TRBD2 matching 9 bases. The CDR3 is 14 residues long. Germline CDR1 MNHEY, CDR2 SVGAGI. Trimming cost V 6 bases and J 4 bases; bases outside gene matches: 6. CDR3: CASSRGGALETQYF. DNA for the CDR3: TGTGCCAGCAGCCGCGGGGGGGCCTTAGAGACCCAGTACTTC.

The chain is built from TRBV4-1 and TRBJ2-7; 9 nucleotides align to TRBD1. Germline V gene lookup returns CDR1 MGHRA and CDR2 YSYEKL. With V trimmed by 4 bases and J by 3 bases, 10 bases remained unmatched. CDR3 length equals 16 residues. This chain's CDR3 is CASSPRPGQGYYEQYF. The CDR3 DNA is TGCGCCAGCAGCCCGCGACCGGGACAGGGTTACTACGAGCAGTACTTC.

J is TRBJ2-7 and V is TRBV19; D gene unclear. This CDR3 has 14 amino acids. Germline loops: CDR1 LNHDA, CDR2 SQIVND (reference sequence). Trimming took off 0 bases at V and 3 bases at J, with 9 bases between the two ends. DNA for the CDR3: TGTGCCAGTAGTATAGAACAGATGGGCTACGAGCAGTACTTC. Translating it yields CASSIEQMGYEQYF. The full variable domain, in which reference TRBV19 and TRBJ2-7 provide the parts outside the CDR3, is DGGITQSPKYLFRKEGQNVTLSCEQNLNHDAMYWYRQDPGQGLRLIYYSQIVNDFQKGDIAEGYSVSREKKESFPLTVTSAQKNPTAFYLCASSIEQMGYEQYFGPGTRLTVT.

The V and J genes are TRBV4-2 and TRBJ1-5, with D unclear. The germline V gene has CDR1 LGHNA and CDR2 YNFKEQ. V shed 0 bases and J shed 7 bases, with 4 bases lying between them. The CDR3 loop spans 12 amino acids. The CDR3 nucleotides read TGTGCCAGCAGCCAAGATGGCCAGCCCCAGCATTTT. Translating gives CASSQDGQPQHF.

The rearrangement joins TRBV5-4 to TRBJ1-2; TRBD1 agrees at 7 bases. The junction had 16 bases not matched to a gene; V was cut back by 10 bases and J by 1 base. The CDR3 loop spans 16 amino acids. Per germline, CDR1 SGHNT and CDR2 YYREEE (reference sequence). The CDR3 sequence is CAVHRTGALLNYGYTF. The CDR3 DNA is TGTGCCGTTCATCGGACAGGAGCCCTCCTTAACTATGGCTACACCTTC.

This clone was seen a few times. The chain carries TRBV9 and TRBJ1-1; 7 bases are a match to TRBD1. The CDR3 sequence is 13 residues long. Trimming removed 4 bases from V and 3 bases from J; junction bases left unmatched: 3. The germline V gene encodes CDR1 SGDLS and CDR2 YYNGEE. The CDR3 DNA sequence: TGTGCCAGCAGCAGGCAGGGGGACACTGAAGCTTTCTTT. The encoded protein is CASSRQGDTEAFF.

This clone was seen a handful of times. J is TRBJ1-2 and V is TRBV6-5; no firm D call. The ends were cut back, 6 bases at V and 1 base at J, with 9 bases in the middle. The CDR3 consists of 13 residues. Germline V gene data show CDR1 as MNHEY and CDR2 as SVGAGI. The CDR3 coding sequence is TGTGCCAGCAGGCGGGATGGTAACTATGGCTACACCTTC. Its protein product is CASRRDGNYGYTF.

The chain recombines TRBV5-1 with TRBJ2-5, with no clear D. This CDR3 region has 15 residues. Germline V gene data show CDR1 as SGHRS and CDR2 as YFSETQ. The V gene lost 0 bases and the J gene lost 2 bases, with 11 bases spanning the gap. CDR3: CASSLAFFGQETQYF. The CDR3 DNA follows: TGCGCCAGCAGCTTGGCCTTCTTCGGGCAAGAGACCCAGTACTTC.

This clone has only a few counts. The CDR3 reads CASSYSRPFYEQYF. Here the CDR3 DNA reads TGTGCCAGCAGTTACTCGCGCCCCTTCTACGAGCAGTACTTC. The genes are TRBV6-5 and TRBJ2-7; no definite D call. The V end lost 0 bases, the J end lost 3 bases, and 9 bases lay between the germline ends. Germline-derived CDR1 and CDR2 are MNHEY and SVGAGI. CDR3 length: 14 amino acids.

V gene TRBV11-1 combines with J gene TRBJ1-2; D gene uncertain. V dropped 3 bases and J dropped 3 bases, with 14 bases sitting between them. The CDR3 covers 15 residues. Germline V gives CDR1 SGHAT, CDR2 FQDESV (reference sequence). CDR3 sequence reads: CASSFSFGSHYGYTF. The CDR3 region has the DNA TGTGCCAGCAGCTTCTCGTTCGGGTCCCACTATGGCTACACCTTC.

The rearrangement uses TRBV5-4 and TRBJ2-1; 15 nucleotides agree with TRBD2. The germline V gene has CDR1 SGHNT and CDR2 YYREEE (reference sequence). The V and J ends lost 6 bases and 7 bases, in that order; junction bases with no gene match: 5. There are 15 residues in the CDR3. CDR3 coding DNA: TGTGCCAGCACTATAGGGACTAGCGGGGGGAATGAGCAGTTCTTC. It encodes CASTIGTSGGNEQFF.

The V and J genes are TRBV5-5 and TRBJ2-5, with TRBD1 matching 10 bases. After removal of 4 bases from V and 3 bases from J, the junction contained 9 bases not matched to a gene. The CDR3 consists of 16 residues. The germline CDR1 and CDR2 sequences are SGHKS and YYEKEE (reference sequence). CDR3 in DNA: TGTGCCAGCAGCATACCGACAGGGGGCGCGGAAGAGACCCAGTACTTC. Amino acids: CASSIPTGGAEETQYF. Full variable domain (rest looked up from reference TRBV5-5 and TRBJ2-5): DAGVTQSPTHLIKTRGQQVTLRCSPISGHKSVSWYQQVLGQGPQFIFQYYEKEERGRGNFPDRFSARQFPNYSSELNVNALLLGDSALYLCASSIPTGGAEETQYFGPGTRLLVL.

CDR3 region: CATSRDLASGNNEQFF. The CDR3 DNA is TGTGCCACCAGCAGAGATCTCGCTAGCGGGAACAATGAGCAGTTCTTC. The rearrangement uses TRBV15 and TRBJ2-1; 9 bases map to TRBD2. The CDR3 is 16 amino acids. Germline CDR1 reads LNHNV; CDR2 reads YYDKDF (reference sequence). J lost 5 bases, V lost 0 bases, and 5 bases had no gene match.

V gene TRBV9 combines with J gene TRBJ2-1, with D possibly matching TRBD2 (5 bases). CDR3 length: 14 amino acids. Germline V gene data show CDR1 as SGDLS and CDR2 as YYNGEE. Deletions cut 0 bases from V and 5 bases from J, with 9 bases between. The CDR3 nucleotides are TGTGCCAGCAGCGTAGATGCGGGCAACAATGAGCAGTTCTTC. Its translation is CASSVDAGNNEQFF.

This chain's CDR3 is CAWSQGKYGYTF. The DNA for the CDR3 is TGTGCCTGGAGTCAGGGAAAGTATGGCTACACCTTC. The genes are TRBV30 and TRBJ1-2; D perhaps matches TRBD1 (5 bases). Germline-derived CDR1 and CDR2 are GTSNPN and SVGIG (reference sequence). The V and J ends lost 2 bases and 5 bases respectively, with 9 bases between them. The CDR3 has 12 residues.

The chain employs TRBV9 and TRBJ1-1; D possibly corresponds to TRBD1 (5 bases). Trimming shortened V by 2 bases and J by 2 bases, and 7 bases separated the two germline ends. Germline-derived CDR1 and CDR2 are SGDLS and YYNGEE. This CDR3 has 13 residues. The CDR3 is CASSVQGNTEAFF. CDR3 bases: TGTGCCAGCAGCGTTCAGGGAAACACTGAAGCTTTCTTT.

This clone occurred once. V usage is TRBV10-3 and J usage is TRBJ1-5; D perhaps matches TRBD1 (6 bases). The germline CDR1 and CDR2 sequences are ENHRY and SYGVKD. The germline V and J ends were trimmed by 3 bases and 4 bases, with 13 bases remaining between them. The CDR3 is 15 residues long. The CDR3 DNA reads TGTGCCATCAGTGAAGCGTCGACAGGAAATCAGCCCCAGCATTTT. Its protein product is CAISEASTGNQPQHF.

This rearrangement joins TRBV25-1 to TRBJ1-6; 7 nucleotides agree with TRBD1. J lost 6 bases, V lost 6 bases, and 8 bases had no gene match. Per germline, CDR1 MGHDK and CDR2 SYGVNS. This CDR3 has 15 amino acids. This CDR3 reads CASSAPTGSNSPLHF. In DNA form, the CDR3 reads TGTGCCAGCAGCGCCCCGACAGGGTCTAATTCACCCCTCCACTTT.